These 9 T cell receptor beta chains share one sample of origin, sequenced in a study of T cell responses to AZD1222 COVID-19 vaccine. Profiled with immunoSEQ multiplex PCR; TCRdb holds only in-frame clones, not every one. This sample has 86,000 or so clones, with roughly nine tenths found just once. The specimen was peripheral blood, collected on day 0 of AZD1222 vaccination. These receptors came from an adult in good health.

This chain joins TRBV9 and TRBJ1-5, with TRBD1 as a possible D gene (6 bases). The germline gives CDR1 SGDLS, CDR2 YYNGEE. The CDR3 covers 15 residues. Trimming left V 0 bases short and J 0 bases short, with 7 bases between. The CDR3 loop reads CASSVAGDSNQPQHF. The CDR3 DNA follows: TGTGCCAGCAGCGTAGCAGGGGATAGCAATCAGCCCCAGCATTTT.

The chain joins TRBV15 to TRBJ1-4; D is unresolved. V was cut by 0 bases and J by 7 bases, with 9 bases left in between. Germline V lookup: CDR1 LNHNV, CDR2 YYDKDF (reference sequence). This CDR3 comprises 14 residues. CDR3 loop: CATSRDNGVEKLFF. DNA for the CDR3: TGTGCCACCAGCAGAGATAACGGCGTTGAAAAACTGTTTTTT.

This clone was detected only once. The chain couples TRBV6-5 to TRBJ1-1, with D possibly being TRBD1 (6 bases). This CDR3 comprises 14 residues. The V gene lost 7 bases and the J gene lost 0 bases, with 12 bases spanning the gap. CDR1 is MNHEY and CDR2 is SVGAGI in the germline V gene. The CDR3 spells CASNKDRLNTEAFF. CDR3 coding DNA: TGTGCCAGCAACAAAGACAGGTTGAACACTGAAGCTTTCTTT.

The rearrangement uses TRBV15 and TRBJ1-2, with a weak D call TRBD1 (5 bases). In germline, CDR1 is LNHNV, CDR2 YYDKDF (reference sequence). CDR3 length equals 15 residues. Trimming left V 5 bases short and J 2 bases short, with 15 bases between. CDR3 nucleotide sequence: TGTGCCACCAGCCCAACACCGGGACTGAACTATGGCTACACCTTC. Translating gives CATSPTPGLNYGYTF.

The chain joins TRBV1 to TRBJ2-1. TRBV1 is reported as a pseudogene. The CDR3 has 16 residues. The DNA for the CDR3 is TGCACCAGCAGCCAAGATCGTGGAAGGCGCAACAATGAGCAGTTCTTC. Its protein is CTSSQDRGRRNNEQFF.

The V and J genes are TRBV27 and TRBJ1-5; D remains ambiguous. Germline V lookup: CDR1 MNHEY, CDR2 SMNVEV (reference sequence). Trimming cost V 3 bases and J 4 bases, with 7 bases left between them. This CDR3 contains 13 residues. CDR3 sequence (DNA): TGTGCCAGCAGTTTCCGAAGGAATCAGCCCCAGCATTTT. Its translation is CASSFRRNQPQHF.

The chain uses TRBV5-6 and TRBJ2-1, with D tentatively TRBD2 (6 bases). V gave up 5 bases and J gave up 5 bases, with 23 bases separating them. In germline, CDR1 is SGHDT, CDR2 YYEEEE. The CDR3 runs to 17 residues. Written as DNA, the CDR3 is TGTGCCAGCAGGCCCCCTATAGGGCGCGGAGGGGACAATGAGCAGTTCTTC. Residues: CASRPPIGRGGDNEQFF.

V gene TRBV11-2 combines with J gene TRBJ2-1; D uncertain. Germline-derived CDR1 and CDR2 are SGHAT and FQNNGV. The CDR3 is 15 amino acids. The V gene lost 5 bases and the J gene lost 1 base, with 12 bases spanning the gap. The CDR3 coding sequence is TGTGCCAGCAGCCTATGGGTTGGATCCTACAATGAGCAGTTCTTC. Its protein product is CASSLWVGSYNEQFF.

The chain employs TRBV6-5 and TRBJ1-3; the D gene is possibly TRBD1 (5 bases). The CDR3 covers 15 residues. V was trimmed by 7 bases and J by 1 base, leaving 14 bases between them. Germline CDR1 reads MNHEY; CDR2 reads SVGAGI. CDR3 amino acids: CASNDPGRSGNTIYF. CDR3 in DNA: TGTGCCAGCAACGACCCAGGGAGATCTGGAAACACCATATATTTT.